Following are 25 T cell receptor beta chains from one sample sequenced in a study of response to subunit inactivated influenza vaccine. One entry per CDR3 protein, called by TCRdb with MiXCR from the RT-PCR reads. The sample has about 700,000 distinct CDR3 sequences; roughly 14% are singletons. The sample consisted of PBMCs from blood, taken 12 days after vaccination. These receptors all stem from a man aged 50 to 59 who received an inactivated influenza vaccine.

The V and J genes are TRBV7-2 and TRBJ1-6; D call uncertain. This CDR3 is built from 15 residues. The germline gives CDR1 SGHTA, CDR2 FQGNSA. V dropped 1 base and J dropped 5 bases, with 9 bases sitting between them. In DNA form, the CDR3 reads TGTGCCAGCAGCTTAGGGCCCCAACATAATTCACCCCTCCACTTT. Translation: CASSLGPQHNSPLHF.

The chain carries TRBV12-3 or TRBV12-4 and TRBJ2-3; TRBD2 aligns across 13 bases. The CDR3 is made up of 15 amino acids. Unmatched junction bases numbered 4, after V lost 6 bases and J lost 4 bases. CDR3 nucleotide sequence: TGTGCCAGCAGGCCCGGGACTAGCGGGGCAGATACGCAGTATTTT. Amino acid sequence: CASRPGTSGADTQYF.

The rearrangement joins TRBV14 to TRBJ2-1; 9 nucleotides match TRBD1. The CDR3 consists of 13 residues. Trimming took 4 bases from V and 7 from J; bases not matched to a gene: 2. Per the germline V gene, CDR1 is SGHDN and CDR2 is FVKESK. CDR3 in DNA: TGTGCCAGCAGCCCACAGGGGGCTAATGAGCAGTTCTTC. Protein: CASSPQGANEQFF.

This clonotype has more than one count but fewer than ten. The genes are TRBV7-6 and TRBJ2-1; TRBD2 matches 8 bases. The CDR3 is made up of 17 amino acids. V lost 3 bases and J lost 6; bases outside the gene matches: 13. The V gene's germline CDR1 is SGHVS and CDR2 FNYEAQ. The CDR3 sequence: CASSLEPLGAGANEQFF. In nucleotides, the CDR3 is TGTGCCAGCAGCTTGGAGCCCCTAGGAGCGGGGGCCAATGAGCAGTTCTTC.

This clonotype appeared a few times. This chain joins TRBV20-1 and TRBJ2-5, with TRBD1 identical over 8 bases. This CDR3 contains 13 residues. Germline CDR1 reads DFQATT; CDR2 reads SNEGSKA (reference sequence). V was clipped by 4 bases and J by 8 bases; unmatched bases: 9. CDR3 sequence (DNA): TGCAGTGCTACGGACAGGGTAGTAAAAACCCAGTACTTC. Its protein is CSATDRVVKTQYF.

This chain links TRBV30 with TRBJ2-2; no definite D call. The germline gives CDR1 GTSNPN, CDR2 SVGIG (reference sequence). CDR3 length equals 14 residues. V shed 4 bases and J shed 2 bases, with 11 bases lying between them. CDR3 sequence reads: CAWTRLGNTGELFF. In DNA, the CDR3 is TGTGCCTGGACAAGGCTAGGTAACACCGGGGAGCTGTTTTTT.

This clonotype has at least ten counts. The chain combines TRBV7-8 with TRBJ2-6; D unresolved. V lost 0 bases and J 0 bases, leaving 15 bases between the germline ends. From germline, CDR1 is SGHVS and CDR2 FQNEAQ. This CDR3 region has 19 residues. The CDR3 loop is CASSLARLTRRSGANVLTF. CDR3 sequence (DNA): TGTGCCAGCAGCTTAGCCCGACTCACGAGACGCTCTGGGGCCAACGTCCTGACTTTC. Variable domain in full (rest from reference TRBV7-8 and TRBJ2-6): GAGVSQSPRYKVAKRGQDVALRCDPISGHVSLFWYQQALGQGPEFLTYFQNEAQLDKSGLPSDRFFAERPEGSVSTLKIQRTQQEDSAVYLCASSLARLTRRSGANVLTFGAGSRLTVL.

V gene TRBV6-2 or TRBV6-3 combines with J gene TRBJ1-1; unclear D gene. The germline gives CDR1 MNHEY, CDR2 SVGEGT. Trimming pared 6 bases from V and 4 bases from J, leaving 21 bases between. The CDR3 consists of 16 residues. CDR3 DNA sequence: TGTGCCAGCAGCCAGCCTTCGTGGTTGAGTCTCACTGAAGCTTTCTTT. It translates to CASSQPSWLSLTEAFF.

This clonotype was recorded at least ten times. One end of the junction varies from germline; a read error may be responsible. The rearrangement links TRBV2 to TRBJ1-1; 8 bases are a match to TRBD1. The CDR3 covers 13 residues. The germline gives CDR1 SNHLY, CDR2 FYNNEI. CDR3 residues: CASSEDRGTEAFF. CDR3 coding DNA: TGTGCCAGCAGCGAAGACAGGGGCACTGAAGCTTTCTTT.

The rearrangement links TRBV10-3 to TRBJ2-3, with TRBD1 matching 8 bases. Germline trimming cut 10 bases from V and 4 bases from J; bases unmatched to any gene: 13. The CDR3 sequence is 15 residues long. Germline V CDR1 and CDR2: ENHRY, SYGVKD. The CDR3 nucleotides read TGTGCCACCAGCTCGAGACAGGGGAAGGCAGATACGCAGTATTTT. It is translated as CATSSRQGKADTQYF.

J is TRBJ1-1 and V is TRBV20-1; weak D call: TRBD1 (6 bases). V was pared by 8 bases and J by 3 bases, with 10 bases between. The CDR3 spans 11 residues. Germline loops: CDR1 DFQATT, CDR2 SNEGSKA (reference sequence). In nucleotides, the CDR3 is TGCAGTATAGCAGGGGACACTGAAGCTTTCTTT. As protein: CSIAGDTEAFF.

This clonotype has only a few counts. The V call is TRBV24-1, the J call TRBJ2-1, with 11 bases matching TRBD2. The V and J ends lost 3 bases and 6 bases, in that order; junction bases with no gene match: 12. This CDR3 has 18 residues. The germline V gene has CDR1 KGHDR and CDR2 SFDVKD. CDR3 in amino acids: CATSDLALGSGRANEQFF. In DNA form, the CDR3 reads TGTGCCACCAGTGATCTGGCCCTGGGTAGCGGGAGGGCCAATGAGCAGTTCTTC.

This clonotype was seen only a few times. This chain connects TRBV7-8 to TRBJ1-6, with D unresolved. V was pared by 5 bases and J by 6 bases, with 11 bases between. CDR1 is SGHVS, CDR2 FQNEAQ, per germline. The CDR3 is made up of 14 amino acids. The CDR3 coding sequence is TGTGCCAGCAGCCCCGCGGGTCTTAATTCACCCCTCCACTTT. Amino acid sequence: CASSPAGLNSPLHF.

The chain employs TRBV20-1 and TRBJ2-1; 12 nucleotides agree with TRBD2. Per the germline V gene, CDR1 is DFQATT and CDR2 is SNEGSKA (reference sequence). The CDR3 length is 19 residues. V gave up 2 bases and J gave up 2 bases; unmatched junction bases: 13. In nucleotides, the CDR3 is TGCAGTGCTAGACCCGGAGGGCTAGCGGGAGGGTGGGCCTACAATGAGCAGTTCTTC. It translates to CSARPGGLAGGWAYNEQFF.

This clonotype came up many times. The chain carries TRBV7-9 and TRBJ1-1; weak D call: TRBD1 (6 bases). Trimming removed 1 base at V and 7 bases at J, with 13 bases between. CDR1 is SEHNR and CDR2 is FQNEAQ in the germline V gene (reference sequence). This CDR3 is built from 14 residues. The CDR3 nucleotides are TGTGCCAGCAGCTTAGAGACAGGACATGTTGAAGCTTTCTTT. This gives the protein CASSLETGHVEAFF.

This clonotype was counted ten times or more. V usage is TRBV10-3 and J usage is TRBJ2-1; D assignment may be TRBD1 or TRBD2 (6 bases each). The V gene lost 2 bases and the J gene lost 8 bases, with 7 bases spanning the gap. The germline gives CDR1 ENHRY, CDR2 SYGVKD. CDR3 length: 12 residues. This CDR3 reads CAISERGHEQFF. CDR3 nucleotide sequence: TGTGCCATCAGTGAGCGGGGGCATGAGCAGTTCTTC.

This sequence joins TRBV5-1 and TRBJ2-5; TRBD1 might be the D (5 bases). Trimming cost V 4 bases and J 0 bases, with 10 bases left between them. The CDR3 is 14 residues long. Per the germline V gene, CDR1 is SGHRS and CDR2 is YFSETQ. The CDR3 coding sequence is TGCGCCAGCAGCCGTCGGACACACCAAGAGACCCAGTACTTC. Amino acids: CASSRRTHQETQYF.

The chain uses TRBV25-1 and TRBJ2-3, with D perhaps matching TRBD2 (5 bases). Germline CDR1 reads MGHDK; CDR2 reads SYGVNS. V gave up 3 bases and J gave up 8 bases, with 9 bases separating them. The CDR3 spans 12 residues. DNA for the CDR3: TGTGCCAGCAGTGACGTGGCGGGTACGCAGTATTTT. This sequence encodes CASSDVAGTQYF.

This sequence joins TRBV4-2 and TRBJ2-3; unclear D gene. This CDR3 has 13 amino acids. V was trimmed by 3 bases and J by 11 bases, leaving 15 bases between them. Germline V lookup: CDR1 LGHNA, CDR2 YNFKEQ. CDR3 nucleotide sequence: TGTGCCAGCAGCCATATACAAGGGCCAGAGCAGTATTTT. It specifies CASSHIQGPEQYF.

This clonotype was detected a few times. V is TRBV29-1 and J is TRBJ2-7, with D uncertain. The V end lost 2 bases, the J end lost 2 bases, and 4 bases lay between the germline ends. Per the germline V gene, CDR1 is SQVTM and CDR2 is ANQGSEA. The CDR3 runs to 11 residues. The CDR3 nucleotides read TGCAGCGTTGAAAACGCCTACGAGCAGTACTTC. Protein sequence: CSVENAYEQYF.

This clonotype was seen ten or more times. This chain links TRBV5-1 with TRBJ2-7; TRBD1 matches 9 bases. The V and J ends lost 1 base and 0 bases, in that order; junction bases with no gene match: 2. Germline CDR1 SGHRS, CDR2 YFSETQ. This CDR3 has 15 amino acids. As DNA, the CDR3 is TGCGCCAGCAGCTTGTCGACAGGGGGCTCCTACGAGCAGTACTTC. This sequence encodes CASSLSTGGSYEQYF.

V usage is TRBV12-3 or TRBV12-4 and J usage is TRBJ1-5; the match to TRBD1 covers 7 bases. The CDR3 spans 14 residues. The ends lost 5 bases at V and 7 bases at J; junction bases unmatched: 8. CDR3 sequence (DNA): TGTGCCAGCAGTCTGGGACAGAGCAGGCAGCCCCAGCATTTT. It encodes CASSLGQSRQPQHF.

This clonotype was seen repeatedly, ten times or more. The rearrangement joins TRBV6-1 to TRBJ2-1, with TRBD1 matching 7 bases. Per germline, CDR1 MNHNS and CDR2 SASEGT. Losses at the gene ends were 6 bases for V and 10 bases for J; bases not matched to a gene: 12. The CDR3 length is 14 residues. The CDR3 nucleotides read TGTGCCAGCAGGCCACAGGGGCCGCTCGGGGAGCAGTTCTTC. Translating it yields CASRPQGPLGEQFF.

This clonotype came up a few times. The gene calls are TRBV7-9 and TRBJ2-7, with TRBD2 as a possible D gene (6 bases). Germline CDR1 reads SEHNR; CDR2 reads FQNEAQ (reference sequence). CDR3 length: 16 amino acids. V gave up 5 bases and J gave up 5 bases, with 22 bases separating them. CDR3 nucleotides: TGTGCCAGCAGCAGTAGTCACGCGGGATCTGGAAACGAGCAGTACTTC. The encoded protein is CASSSSHAGSGNEQYF.

The chain has TRBV10-3 and TRBJ2-5; D possibly uses TRBD1 or TRBD2 (5 bases each). The CDR3 has 14 amino acids. The germline V gene encodes CDR1 ENHRY and CDR2 SYGVKD. V lost 5 bases, J lost 5 bases, and 15 bases lay in between. CDR3 sequence: CAISLSGAGETQYF. CDR3 in DNA: TGTGCCATCAGTCTCTCCGGGGCAGGCGAGACCCAGTACTTC.